The table lists the clone carrying this T cell receptor (beta chain) with a few counts. Per the original data handling: From reference gene primer amplification, estimates of nucleated cell counts were derived. The assay was immunoSEQ multiplex PCR, and TCRdb's table has in-frame clones only and misses some. The V and J calls and the clone size are those of that table, but D and trimming were determined from the DNA. The sample has 200,000 to 300,000 clones, 87% seen once. CDR1 and CDR2 from the germline V gene are ENHRY and SYGVKD. The J segment lost 2 bases and the V segment lost 2 bases, leaving 3 bases of the junction unmatched. This CDR3 comprises 15 residues. This specimen comes from a study of blood T cell repertoires in COVID-19. The wider study: Material from acute and convalescent COVID-19 was sourced from the United States, Italy and Spain.

The genes are TRBV10-3 and TRBJ1-3; 7 nucleotides match TRBD1. This TCR came from a woman aged 40 to 50 who had recovered from COVID-19. Sequencing was performed on peripheral blood. The CDR3 protein is CAISEPDRAGNTIYF. DNA for the CDR3: TGTGCCATCAGTGAGCCCGACAGGGCTGGAAACACCATATATTTT.